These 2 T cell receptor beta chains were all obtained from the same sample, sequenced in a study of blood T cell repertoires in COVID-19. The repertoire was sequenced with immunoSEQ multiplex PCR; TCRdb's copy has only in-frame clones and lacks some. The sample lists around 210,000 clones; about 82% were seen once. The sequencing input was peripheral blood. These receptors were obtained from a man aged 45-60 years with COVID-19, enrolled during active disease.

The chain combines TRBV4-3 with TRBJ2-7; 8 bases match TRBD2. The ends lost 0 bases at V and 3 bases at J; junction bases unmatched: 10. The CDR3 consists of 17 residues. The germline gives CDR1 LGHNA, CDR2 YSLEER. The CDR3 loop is CASSQDTPPGTSYEQYF. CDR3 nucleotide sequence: TGCGCCAGCAGCCAAGATACCCCCCCCGGGACTAGCTACGAGCAGTACTTC.

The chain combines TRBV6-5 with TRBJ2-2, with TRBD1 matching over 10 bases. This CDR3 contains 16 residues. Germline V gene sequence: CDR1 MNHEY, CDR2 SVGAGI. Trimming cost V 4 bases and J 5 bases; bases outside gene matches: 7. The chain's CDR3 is CASSLHGTGDTGELFF. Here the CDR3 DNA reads TGTGCCAGCAGTTTACATGGGACAGGGGATACCGGGGAGCTGTTTTTT.